The 31 T cell receptor beta chains below come from one sample, sequenced in a study of blood T cell repertoires in COVID-19. Sequenced by immunoSEQ multiplex PCR; TCRdb stores in-frame clones only, minus some. Of 75,000 to 90,000 clones in the sample, around 88% were seen once. What was sequenced was peripheral blood. Receptors originate from a man aged 50 or older with active COVID-19.

This chain links TRBV24-1 with TRBJ2-5; maybe TRBD2 (6 bases). The germline CDR1 and CDR2 sequences are KGHDR and SFDVKD. V was clipped by 5 bases and J by 5 bases, with 8 bases between them. The CDR3 covers 12 residues. The CDR3 here is CATSAGGETQYF. CDR3 sequence (DNA): TGTGCCACCAGTGCCGGAGGGGAGACCCAGTACTTC.

This chain's CDR3 is CASRTREAGGPYEQYF. The DNA of the CDR3 is TGTGCCAGTAGGACTCGTGAGGCGGGAGGACCTTACGAGCAGTACTTC. V and J are TRBV19 and TRBJ2-7, with TRBD2 identical over 8 bases. The length of the CDR3 is 16 residues. Trimming at V came to 6 bases and at J to 4 bases, leaving 14 bases not matched to a gene. CDR1 is LNHDA and CDR2 is SQIVND in the germline V gene (reference sequence). Together with reference TRBV19 and TRBJ2-7, the CDR3 gives the full variable domain: DGGITQSPKYLFRKEGQNVTLSCEQNLNHDAMYWYRQDPGQGLRLIYYSQIVNDFQKGDIAEGYSVSREKKESFPLTVTSAQKNPTAFYLCASRTREAGGPYEQYFGPGTRLTVT.

The V call is TRBV28, the J call TRBJ2-7, with 7 bases lining up with TRBD1. J lost 0 bases, V lost 3 bases, and 5 bases had no gene match. The germline gives CDR1 MDHEN, CDR2 SYDVKM. There are 15 residues in the CDR3. Here the CDR3 reads CASSFPGTASYEQYF. CDR3 nucleotides: TGTGCCAGCAGTTTCCCCGGGACAGCCTCCTACGAGCAGTACTTC.

This chain links TRBV5-4 with TRBJ2-2, with D uncertain. Germline V CDR1 and CDR2: SGHNT, YYREEE (reference sequence). V was pared by 0 bases and J by 2 bases, with 8 bases between. The CDR3 is 15 residues long. CDR3 coding DNA: TGTGCCAGCAGCTTGGCACGAGGAAACACCGGGGAGCTGTTTTTT. Translation: CASSLARGNTGELFF.

The V call is TRBV7-2, the J call TRBJ2-5; 10 bases fit TRBD2. CDR1 and CDR2 from the germline V gene are SGHTA and FQGNSA. The V gene end was trimmed by 1 base and the J gene end by 5 bases; junction bases not matched to a gene: 7. The CDR3 spans 16 residues. CDR3 sequence: CASSLELAGGRETQYF. The CDR3 DNA is TGTGCCAGCAGCTTAGAGTTAGCGGGAGGTCGGGAGACCCAGTACTTC.

The chain employs TRBV7-2 and TRBJ2-7; 9 nucleotides agree with TRBD1. Germline V CDR1 and CDR2: SGHTA, FQGNSA. This CDR3 is 15 amino acids long. V lost 3 bases to trimming and J lost 13 bases; unmatched junction nucleotides: 16. This CDR3 reads CASSLRTGDVGPQYF. CDR3 DNA: TGTGCCAGCAGCTTGAGGACAGGGGACGTTGGCCCTCAATACTTC.

This chain joins TRBV7-2 and TRBJ2-3; 9 bases agree with TRBD2. The CDR3 covers 16 residues. Germline lookup yields CDR1 SGHTA and CDR2 FQGNSA. Germline trimming cut 6 bases from V and 5 bases from J; bases unmatched to any gene: 12. For the CDR3, the DNA is TGTGCCAGCAGGAGGGTCGGCGGGAGGGGTGGAGATACGCAGTATTTT. Translated, it gives CASRRVGGRGGDTQYF.

This clone was counted a few times. The chain's CDR3 is CASSRVPGSGNTIYF. The CDR3 DNA sequence: TGTGCCAGCAGCCGAGTCCCCGGTTCTGGAAACACCATATATTTT. The chain combines TRBV6-5 with TRBJ1-3; D gene uncertain. The CDR3 contains 15 residues. V lost 6 bases and J 1 base, leaving 13 bases between the germline ends. Germline assignment: CDR1 MNHEY and CDR2 SVGAGI.

V usage is TRBV6-5 and J usage is TRBJ1-2; no reliable D call. Germline values: CDR1 MNHEY, CDR2 SVGAGI. V was trimmed by 2 bases and J by 3 bases, leaving 7 bases between them. The CDR3 contains 13 residues. CDR3 DNA: TGTGCCAGCAGTTACGTACAGTACTATGGCTACACCTTC. Protein sequence: CASSYVQYYGYTF.

The chain joins TRBV6-5 to TRBJ2-5; TRBD2 matches 9 bases. The V and J ends lost 0 bases and 7 bases, in that order; junction bases with no gene match: 9. CDR1 MNHEY and CDR2 SVGAGI come from the germline V gene. This CDR3 comprises 16 residues. CDR3 protein: CASSYSRAGGAATQYF. CDR3 DNA: TGTGCCAGCAGTTACTCGAGGGCGGGGGGGGCCGCGACCCAGTACTTC.

CDR3 sequence reads: CASSAGSDSPLHF. As DNA, the CDR3 is TGTGCCAGCAGCGCCGGGTCGGATTCACCCCTCCACTTT. The V gene is TRBV5-4, the J gene TRBJ1-6; D is unresolved. The V gene's germline CDR1 is SGHNT and CDR2 YYREEE (reference sequence). V shed 4 bases and J shed 8 bases, with 10 bases lying between them. The CDR3 sequence is 13 residues long.

J is TRBJ2-3 and V is TRBV11-2; TRBD2 is a possible D gene (5 bases). With 2 bases removed from V and 5 bases from J, the gap between germline ends came to 11 bases. The V gene's germline CDR1 is SGHAT and CDR2 FQNNGV. The CDR3 has 14 amino acids. DNA of the CDR3: TGTGCCAGCAGCTTAACCGGGATTATAGATACGCAGTATTTT. Protein: CASSLTGIIDTQYF.

The rearrangement links TRBV3-1 (or the pseudogene TRBV3-2) to TRBJ2-7, with TRBD2 as a possible D gene (6 bases). CDR1 and CDR2 from the germline V gene are LGHDT and YNNKEL (reference sequence). The length of the CDR3 is 13 residues. The V gene lost 4 bases and the J gene lost 2 bases, with 9 bases spanning the gap. The CDR3 DNA sequence: TGTGCCAGCAGCCTGGGGGGTACCTACGAGCAGTACTTC. This translates into CASSLGGTYEQYF.

In nucleotides, the CDR3 is TGCGCCAGCAGCCAAGTTGGACTTCCTCCAACTAATGAAAAACTGTTTTTT. It codes for CASSQVGLPPTNEKLFF. The chain combines TRBV4-3 with TRBJ1-4, with D unresolved. With 1 base removed from V and 0 bases from J, the gap between germline ends came to 12 bases. CDR1 LGHNA and CDR2 YSLEER come from the germline V gene. The CDR3 spans 17 residues.

The rearrangement links TRBV2 to TRBJ1-3, with D uncertain. Looked up from germline, CDR1 is SNHLY and CDR2 is FYNNEI. CDR3 size: 15 residues. The V gene lost 1 base and the J gene lost 0 bases, with 7 bases spanning the gap. The CDR3 region is CASSEDSSSGNTIYF. The CDR3 DNA reads as TGTGCCAGCAGTGAAGACAGCTCCTCTGGAAACACCATATATTTT.

J is TRBJ2-3 and V is TRBV29-1, with 8 bases matching TRBD2. There are 14 residues in the CDR3. V lost 6 bases, J lost 2 bases, and 7 bases stayed unmatched. Germline V gene data show CDR1 as SQVTM and CDR2 as ANQGSEA. CDR3 nucleotides: TGCAGCGTCGTCGAAGGACTAGCCACAGATACGCAGTATTTT. This gives the protein CSVVEGLATDTQYF.

The gene calls are TRBV6-4 and TRBJ2-4, with 9 bases that match TRBD1. Germline CDR1 is MRHNA and CDR2 is SNTAGT. Losses at the gene ends were 8 bases for V and 2 bases for J; bases not matched to a gene: 7. The CDR3 extends over 15 amino acids. In DNA form, the CDR3 reads TGTGCCAGCGGACAGGGGAGCGGGACCAAAAACATTCAGTACTTC. It encodes CASGQGSGTKNIQYF.

The chain recombines TRBV18 with TRBJ2-1, with D possibly TRBD2 on 5 matching bases. Germline V lookup: CDR1 KGHSH, CDR2 LQKENI. The CDR3 length is 20 residues. The V gene lost 1 base and the J gene lost 0 bases, with 22 bases spanning the gap. The CDR3 here is CASSPRPAAAVPTSYNEQFF. In DNA form, the CDR3 reads TGTGCCAGCTCACCACGTCCCGCAGCGGCGGTACCGACCTCCTACAATGAGCAGTTCTTC.

The chain employs TRBV6-6 and TRBJ2-4; D might be TRBD2 (6 bases). This CDR3 has 14 amino acids. Per germline, CDR1 MNHNY and CDR2 SVGAGI (reference sequence). Trimming stripped 6 bases from V and 5 bases from J, with 14 bases between. Here the CDR3 reads CASRLPGDQNIQYF. As DNA, the CDR3 is TGTGCCAGCAGATTACCGGGAGACCAAAACATTCAGTACTTC.

This clone occurred a few times. The V call is TRBV2, the J call TRBJ1-5; 10 bases match TRBD1. V was pared by 6 bases and J by 5 bases, with 4 bases of the junction left unmatched. This CDR3 has 14 residues. The germline CDR1 and CDR2 sequences are SNHLY and FYNNEI. The chain's CDR3 is CASSRQGADQPQHF. In DNA, the CDR3 is TGTGCCAGCAGCCGACAGGGGGCCGATCAGCCCCAGCATTTT.

The chain is built from TRBV28 and TRBJ2-2; TRBD2 agrees at 11 bases. After removal of 5 bases from V and 5 bases from J, the junction contained 10 bases not matched to a gene. The CDR3 sequence is 17 residues long. Germline V CDR1 and CDR2: MDHEN, SYDVKM. The CDR3 here is CASSPFELAGVTGELFF. CDR3 DNA sequence: TGTGCCAGCAGTCCCTTCGAACTAGCGGGAGTGACCGGGGAGCTGTTTTTT.

The chain uses TRBV27 and TRBJ1-6, with 10 nucleotides matching TRBD1. CDR3 length equals 14 residues. Per the germline V gene, CDR1 is MNHEY and CDR2 is SMNVEV (reference sequence). V gave up 4 bases and J gave up 7 bases; unmatched junction bases: 1. Written as DNA, the CDR3 is TGTGCCAGCAGTTGGGACAGGGGAAATTCACCCCTCCACTTT. Its protein is CASSWDRGNSPLHF.

The chain joins TRBV3-1 (or the pseudogene TRBV3-2) to TRBJ2-7, with D maybe TRBD1 (6 bases). Germline V gives CDR1 LGHDT, CDR2 YNNKEL (reference sequence). The CDR3 is made up of 12 amino acids. Deletions cut 4 bases from V and 6 bases from J, with 10 bases between. CDR3 protein: CASSPQGGEQYF. The DNA of the CDR3 is TGTGCCAGCAGCCCACAGGGTGGCGAGCAGTACTTC.

This sequence joins TRBV7-3 and TRBJ2-2, with 14 bases aligning to TRBD2. The V segment lost 2 bases and the J segment 3 bases; nucleotides outside the gene matches: 8. Per the germline V gene, CDR1 is SGHTA and CDR2 is FQGTGA. There are 19 residues in the CDR3. CDR3 amino acids: CASSLHGTSGGLDTGELFF. The CDR3 coding sequence is TGTGCCAGCAGCTTACACGGGACTAGCGGGGGCTTGGACACCGGGGAGCTGTTTTTT.

The gene calls are TRBV7-2 and TRBJ2-7; D possibly corresponds to TRBD1 (6 bases). The CDR3 is 15 residues long. The V gene lost 3 bases and the J gene lost 2 bases, with 14 bases spanning the gap. Germline V gives CDR1 SGHTA, CDR2 FQGNSA. The CDR3 nucleotides are TGTGCCAGCAGCTTCGATCCTGGGACACCCTACGAGCAGTACTTC. Translating it yields CASSFDPGTPYEQYF.

In this sample, this clone turned up once. This chain joins TRBV5-1 and TRBJ2-3, with 9 bases matching TRBD2. This CDR3 has 16 residues. The V and J ends lost 2 bases and 2 bases, in that order; junction bases with no gene match: 6. CDR1 and CDR2 (germline): SGHRS, YFSETQ. The CDR3 sequence is CASSFTAGGSTDTQYF. The CDR3 DNA reads TGCGCCAGCAGCTTTACAGCGGGAGGCTCCACAGATACGCAGTATTTT.

The V call is TRBV5-6, the J call TRBJ2-7; unclear D gene. CDR1 and CDR2 (germline): SGHDT, YYEEEE. Trimming took 0 bases from V and 1 from J, leaving 8 bases between them. The CDR3 contains 14 residues. CDR3: CASSLDPESYEQYF. CDR3 in DNA: TGTGCCAGCAGCTTGGACCCCGAGTCCTACGAGCAGTACTTC. Based on the CDR3 plus reference TRBV5-6 and TRBJ2-7, the full variable domain is DAGVTQSPTHLIKTRGQQVTLRCSPKSGHDTVSWYQQALGQGPQFIFQYYEEEERQRGNFPDRFSGHQFPNYSSELNVNALLLGDSALYLCASSLDPESYEQYFGPGTRLTVT.

The chain recombines TRBV7-8 with TRBJ2-5; tentative D call: TRBD2 (5 bases). The CDR3 is 16 amino acids. CDR1 is SGHVS and CDR2 is FQNEAQ in the germline V gene. The germline V and J ends were trimmed by 1 base and 2 bases, with 14 bases remaining between them. The CDR3 region is CASSLDFGLGQETQYF. CDR3 bases: TGTGCCAGCAGCTTAGACTTTGGACTCGGACAAGAGACCCAGTACTTC.

The chain combines TRBV7-2 with TRBJ2-7; possibly TRBD2 for D (6 bases). This CDR3 comprises 14 residues. V was trimmed by 5 bases and J by 2 bases, leaving 13 bases between them. Germline assignment: CDR1 SGHTA and CDR2 FQGNSA. CDR3 amino acids: CASSTGTVTYEQYF. CDR3 nucleotide sequence: TGTGCCAGCAGCACCGGGACTGTCACCTACGAGCAGTACTTC.

Points on this clone: A junction boundary mismatches the germline segment, possibly from a read error. The chain uses TRBV27 and TRBJ1-4; D is unresolved. This CDR3 spans 16 amino acids. CDR1 and CDR2 from the germline V gene are MNHEY and SMNVEV (reference sequence). CDR3 DNA: TGTGCCAGCAGCTTATCGACGGGTCCGGCAAGTAGAAAACTGTTTTTT. Translated, it gives CASSLSTGPASRKLFF. The whole variable domain, remainder taken from reference TRBV27 and TRBJ1-4, is EAQVTQNPRYLITVTGKKLTVTCSQNMNHEYMSWYRQDPGLGLRQIYYSMNVEVTDKGDVPEGYKVSRKEKRNFPLILESPSPNQTSLYFCASSLSTGPASRKLFFGSGTQLSVL.

The V gene is TRBV5-1, the J gene TRBJ1-1; 7 bases are a match to TRBD1. Germline V gene sequence: CDR1 SGHRS, CDR2 YFSETQ. The CDR3 runs 15 residues. The ends lost 3 bases at V and 5 bases at J; junction bases unmatched: 10. CDR3 sequence: CASSWRQGGETEAFF. DNA for the CDR3: TGCGCCAGCAGCTGGCGACAGGGAGGAGAAACTGAAGCTTTCTTT. Full variable domain (remainder filled in from reference TRBV5-1 and TRBJ1-1): KAGVTQTPRYLIKTRGQQVTLSCSPISGHRSVSWYQQTPGQGLQFLFEYFSETQRNKGNFPGRFSGRQFSNSRSEMNVSTLELGDSALYLCASSWRQGGETEAFFGQGTRLTVV.